This T cell receptor beta chain was captured in a study of T-cell reconstitution after alpha-beta-depleted transplantation in children. J was trimmed by 3 bases and V by 4 bases; bases with no gene match: 10. CDR3 length: 15 residues. Germline CDR1 and CDR2: SGHRS and YFSETQ. Unique molecular identifiers tagged the TCRbeta library. TCRdb passed the PCR reads through MiXCR, listing each CDR3 protein once. Here the sample spans 190,000 or so distinct CDR3 sequences, 6% to 7% being singletons. This clonotype came up many times. The clonotype originates from a human donor who donated a stem cell graft to a child with Wiskott-Aldrich syndrome. The V and J genes are TRBV5-1 and TRBJ2-7; TRBD1 matches 7 bases. Sequences were derived from PBMCs from the stem cell graft donor, sampled from the stem cell graft. As DNA, the CDR3 is TGCGCCAGCAGCGGAAACCGGGACAGCCTCTACGAGCAGTACTTC. Protein product: CASSGNRDSLYEQYF.